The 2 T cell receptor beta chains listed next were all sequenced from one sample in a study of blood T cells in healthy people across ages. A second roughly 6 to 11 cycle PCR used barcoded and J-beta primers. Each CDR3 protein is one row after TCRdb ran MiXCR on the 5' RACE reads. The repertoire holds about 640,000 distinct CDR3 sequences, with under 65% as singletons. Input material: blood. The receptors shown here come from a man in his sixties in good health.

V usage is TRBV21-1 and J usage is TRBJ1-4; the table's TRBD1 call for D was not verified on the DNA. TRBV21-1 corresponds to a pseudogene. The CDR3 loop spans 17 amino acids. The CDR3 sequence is CASSQYRDRGRNEKLFF. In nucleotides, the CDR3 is TGTGCCAGCAGCCAATACCGGGACAGGGGTCGTAATGAAAAACTGTTTTTT.

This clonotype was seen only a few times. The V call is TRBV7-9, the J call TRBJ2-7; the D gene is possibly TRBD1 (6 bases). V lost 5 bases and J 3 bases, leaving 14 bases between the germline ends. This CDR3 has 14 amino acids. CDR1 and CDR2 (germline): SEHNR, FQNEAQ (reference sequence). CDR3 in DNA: TGTGCCAGCAGCGCGGACAGTCCTCACTACGAGCAGTACTTC. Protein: CASSADSPHYEQYF.